This is a list of T cell receptor beta chains from one sample in a study of blood T cell repertoires in COVID-19. Clones were sequenced by immunoSEQ multiplex PCR, and TCRdb holds only the in-frame ones, with some missing. This sample yields roughly 180,000 clones, of which 70% to 90% are seen a single time; almost 1% belongs to the top ten. The material sequenced was peripheral blood. These TCRs come from a man aged 18 to 30 with acute or convalescent COVID-19. Each CDR3 is given with its conserved first and last residue. The order of the fields is V gene, J gene, D gene, clone size, CDR3 protein, CDR3 DNA. A D gene is named only where the DNA matches it firmly. Not every row has a clone size; where given, it reads once, few, many or a size class.

TRBV3-1/TRBV3-2	TRBJ2-5	-	-	CASSQVFRESQETQYF	TGTGCCAGCAGCCAAGTATTCAGGGAATCCCAAGAGACCCAGTACTTC
TRBV2	TRBJ1-3	TRBD1	few	CASIPGQGMTGNTIYF	TGTGCCAGCATTCCGGGACAGGGTATGACTGGAAACACCATATATTTT
TRBV5-1	TRBJ2-3	TRBD2	-	CASSLGTSGGAWDTQYF	TGCGCCAGCAGCTTAGGGACTAGCGGGGGGGCATGGGATACGCAGTATTTT
TRBV6-5	TRBJ2-2	TRBD2	-	CASSYNRLAVTGELFF	TGTGCCAGCAGTTACAATCGGCTAGCGGTTACCGGGGAGCTGTTTTTT
TRBV6-5	TRBJ1-1	TRBD1	-	CASSYTGQGARTEAFF	TGTGCCAGCAGTTATACGGGACAGGGGGCTAGGACTGAAGCTTTCTTT
TRBV2	TRBJ2-5	-	-	CASSRGIGETQYF	TGTGCCAGCAGTCGGGGGATCGGCGAGACCCAGTACTTC
TRBV5-1	TRBJ1-2	-	-	CASSLGGGGDGYTF	TGCGCCAGCAGCTTGGGCGGGGGAGGAGATGGCTACACCTTC
TRBV24-1	TRBJ2-1	TRBD2	-	CATSDFGTSTIREQFF	TGTGCCACCAGTGATTTTGGGACTAGCACCATTAGGGAGCAGTTCTTC
TRBV27	TRBJ1-2	-	-	CASSLIGGGDYGYTF	TGTGCCAGCAGTTTGATAGGCGGGGGGGACTATGGCTACACCTTC
TRBV2	TRBJ1-4	-	-	CASSYNEKLFF	TGTGCCAGCAGCTATAATGAAAAACTGTTTTTT
TRBV19	TRBJ1-5	TRBD1	-	CASSIQGARRNQPQHF	TGTGCCAGTAGTATTCAGGGGGCGAGGAGGAATCAGCCCCAGCATTTT
TRBV7-9	TRBJ1-1	-	-	CASSSLPTEAFF	TGTGCCAGCAGCTCTCTACCGACTGAAGCTTTCTTT
TRBV10-3	TRBJ2-1	-	once	CAISDSEIPGYNEQFF	TGTGCCATCAGTGACTCCGAGATCCCCGGCTACAATGAGCAGTTCTTC
TRBV6-1	TRBJ1-2	-	-	CASSEGRGGFGYTF	TGTGCCAGCAGTGAAGGGAGAGGAGGGTTCGGCTACACCTTC
TRBV5-1	TRBJ2-3	-	-	CASSLRVGTDTQYF	TGCGCCAGCAGCCTCCGAGTGGGCACAGATACGCAGTATTTT
TRBV30	TRBJ1-6	-	-	CAWSAGDGSPLHF	TGTGCCTGGAGCGCGGGGGACGGTTCACCCCTCCACTTT
TRBV6-5	TRBJ1-5	TRBD1	-	CASSHRGWGNQPQHF	TGTGCCAGCAGCCACAGGGGTTGGGGCAATCAGCCCCAGCATTTT
TRBV12-3/TRBV12-4	TRBJ2-1	TRBD1	-	CASKGQGFNEQFF	TGTGCCAGCAAGGGACAGGGGTTCAATGAGCAGTTCTTC
TRBV9	TRBJ1-5	TRBD1	-	CASGTGGLWPQHF	TGTGCCAGCGGGACAGGGGGCTTGTGGCCCCAGCATTTT
TRBV6-5	TRBJ1-4	TRBD1	-	CASSYDRTGGIVKLFF	TGTGCCAGCAGTTACGATAGGACAGGGGGCATAGTAAAACTGTTTTTT
TRBV14	TRBJ1-2	TRBD1	-	CASSQRQGDYGYTF	TGTGCCAGCAGCCAGCGACAGGGAGACTATGGCTACACCTTC
TRBV2	TRBJ2-3	TRBD2	-	CASSRWTSGDSTDTQYF	TGTGCCAGCAGTAGATGGACTAGCGGTGACAGCACAGATACGCAGTATTTT
TRBV10-2	TRBJ2-2	-	-	CASSPGQLRPGELFF	TGCGCCAGCAGTCCGGGACAACTAAGGCCCGGGGAGCTGTTTTTT
TRBV7-7	TRBJ2-5	TRBD2	-	CASSLQLAGGETQYF	TGTGCCAGCAGCTTACAACTAGCGGGGGGAGAGACCCAGTACTTC
TRBV7-6	TRBJ2-2	TRBD1	-	CASSLQGQAALTGELFF	TGTGCCAGCAGCCTACAAGGACAGGCCGCTCTTACCGGGGAGCTGTTTTTT
TRBV5-5	TRBJ2-7	TRBD1	-	CASSTDRGNHEQYF	TGTGCCAGCAGCACCGACAGGGGGAATCACGAGCAGTACTTC
TRBV18	TRBJ2-1	TRBD2	-	CASSPFQRGGSYNEQFF	TGTGCCAGCTCACCATTTCAGCGGGGGGGCTCCTACAATGAGCAGTTCTTC
TRBV19	TRBJ1-4	TRBD1	once	CASNKQGGGEKLFF	TGTGCCAGTAACAAACAGGGGGGAGGTGAAAAACTGTTTTTT
TRBV9	TRBJ2-5	-	-	CASSPRLVQETQYF	TGTGCCAGCAGCCCCCGACTGGTCCAAGAGACCCAGTACTTC
TRBV28	TRBJ1-5	-	-	CASEPLQQPQHF	TGTGCCAGCGAGCCGCTCCAACAGCCCCAGCATTTT
TRBV5-6	TRBJ1-2	TRBD1	-	CASSRDRGYGYTF	TGTGCCAGCAGCCGGGACAGGGGATACGGCTACACCTTC
TRBV21-1	TRBJ2-3	-	-	CASSPDLDTQYF	TGTGCCAGCAGCCCGGACTTAGATACGCAGTATTTT
TRBV4-1	TRBJ1-1	-	-	CASSQDRQSAFF	TGCGCCAGCAGCCAAGACCGACAGTCAGCTTTCTTT
TRBV19	TRBJ1-4	-	few	CASSMSVGKLFF	TGTGCCAGTAGTATGTCGGTTGGAAAACTGTTTTTT
TRBV19	TRBJ1-1	-	once	CASMWGLGTEAFF	TGTGCCAGTATGTGGGGGCTCGGGACTGAAGCTTTCTTT
TRBV6-5	TRBJ2-1	TRBD2	-	CASRPLAGGRDEQFF	TGTGCCAGCAGGCCTCTAGCGGGGGGCCGCGATGAGCAGTTCTTC
TRBV9	TRBJ2-2	TRBD2	-	CASSVYSGGANTGELFF	TGTGCCAGCAGCGTATATAGCGGGGGAGCAAACACCGGGGAGCTGTTTTTT
TRBV29-1	TRBJ2-2	-	-	CSIRTENTGELFF	TGCAGCATAAGGACAGAAAACACCGGGGAGCTGTTTTTT
TRBV4-1	TRBJ1-1	-	-	CASSRNAGSGNTEAFF	TGCGCCAGCAGCCGTAACGCCGGGTCCGGGAACACTGAAGCTTTCTTT
TRBV11-2	TRBJ2-5	TRBD2	once	CASSSISGGADQETQYF	TGTGCCAGCAGCTCAATCAGCGGGGGGGCGGACCAAGAGACCCAGTACTTC
TRBV9	TRBJ1-2	TRBD1	-	CASSADQGAGYGYTF	TGTGCCAGCAGCGCGGACCAGGGGGCTGGCTATGGCTACACCTTC
TRBV30	TRBJ1-6	-	-	CALLQGDFRSPLHF	TGTGCCTTGCTACAGGGTGATTTCCGATCACCCCTCCACTTT
TRBV6-4	TRBJ1-6	TRBD1	-	CASRGDRDNSPLHF	TGTGCCAGCAGGGGGGACAGGGATAATTCACCCCTCCACTTT
TRBV30	TRBJ1-6	TRBD1	-	CAWMPVDRGNSPLHF	TGTGCCTGGATGCCCGTTGACAGGGGTAATTCACCCCTCCACTTT
TRBV30	TRBJ1-1	TRBD1	-	CAWKPGQVGTEAFF	TGTGCCTGGAAACCGGGACAGGTGGGCACTGAAGCTTTCTTT
TRBV6-5	TRBJ2-7	-	once	CASSKTGGRYEQYF	TGTGCCAGCAGTAAAACGGGGGGCCGATACGAGCAGTACTTC
TRBV2	TRBJ1-5	-	-	CASRVTRGNQPQHF	TGTGCCAGCAGGGTCACCAGGGGCAATCAGCCCCAGCATTTT
TRBV19	TRBJ1-6	-	-	CASGGDSPLHF	TGTGCCAGTGGGGGGGATTCACCCCTCCACTTT
TRBV2	TRBJ2-2	-	-	CASSPDTNTGELFF	TGTGCCAGCAGCCCGGACACTAACACCGGGGAGCTGTTTTTT
TRBV12-5	TRBJ2-5	-	-	CASGLGGSQETQYF	TGTGCTAGTGGTTTGGGAGGCAGCCAAGAGACCCAGTACTTC
TRBV28	TRBJ1-5	-	-	CASNYRARQPQHF	TGTGCCAGCAACTACAGGGCTCGTCAGCCCCAGCATTTT
TRBV7-9	TRBJ2-2	-	-	CASSSPTGTNTGELFF	TGTGCCAGCAGCTCCCCGACGGGGACGAACACCGGGGAGCTGTTTTTT
TRBV6-2/TRBV6-3	TRBJ1-5	-	once	CASSSRESQPQHF	TGTGCCAGCAGCTCCAGGGAAAGTCAGCCCCAGCATTTT